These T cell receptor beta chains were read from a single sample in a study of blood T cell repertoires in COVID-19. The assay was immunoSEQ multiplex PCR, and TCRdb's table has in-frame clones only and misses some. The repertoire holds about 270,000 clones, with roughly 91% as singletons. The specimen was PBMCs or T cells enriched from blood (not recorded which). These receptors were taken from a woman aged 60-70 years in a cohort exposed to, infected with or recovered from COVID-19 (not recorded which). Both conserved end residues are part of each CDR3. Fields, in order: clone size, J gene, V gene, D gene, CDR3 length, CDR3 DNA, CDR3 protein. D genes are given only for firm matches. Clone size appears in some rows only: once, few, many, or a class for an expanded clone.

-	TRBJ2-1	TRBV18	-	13	TGTGCCAGCTCACCTGGGCAGGTGGAAGGGCAGTTCTTC	CASSPGQVEGQFF
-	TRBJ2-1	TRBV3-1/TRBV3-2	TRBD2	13	TGTGCCGCAGGGGCTAGCGGGAGAAATGAGCAGTTCTTC	CAAGASGRNEQFF
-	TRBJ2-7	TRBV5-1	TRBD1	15	TGCGCCAGCGGCCACAGGGGAGATGGGACCTACGAGCAGTACTTC	CASGHRGDGTYEQYF
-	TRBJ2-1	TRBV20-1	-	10	TGCAGTGCTGTAAAAAATGAGCAGTTCTTC	CSAVKNEQFF
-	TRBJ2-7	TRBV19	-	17	TGTGCCAGTAGTTTAAAAGCGTCACATGAACGCTCCTACGAGCAGTACTTC	CASSLKASHERSYEQYF
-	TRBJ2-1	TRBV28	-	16	TGTGCCAGCAGTTCTGGGGAGCGGGCAACCAACAATGAGCAGTTCTTC	CASSSGERATNNEQFF
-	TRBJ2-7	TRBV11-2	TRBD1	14	TGTGCCAGCAGCCCCGGGACAGGGATTTACGAGCAGTACTTC	CASSPGTGIYEQYF
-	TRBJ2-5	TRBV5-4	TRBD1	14	TGTGCCAGCAGCTTGGCCTTGGGACAGGAGACCCAGTACTTC	CASSLALGQETQYF
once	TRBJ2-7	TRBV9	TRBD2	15	TGTGCCAGCAGCGCGACGTCTAGCGGGACCTACGAGCAGTACTTC	CASSATSSGTYEQYF
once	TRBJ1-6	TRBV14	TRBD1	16	TGTGCCAGCAGCCAAGATTGGACAGGCCTCGGTTCACCCCTCCACTTT	CASSQDWTGLGSPLHF
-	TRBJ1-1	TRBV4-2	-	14	TGTGCCAGCAGCCAAGTGGGGTGGGGGGGTAAGGCTTTCTTT	CASSQVGWGGKAFF
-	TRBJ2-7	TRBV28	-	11	TGTGCCAGCAGTGGCAAGTACGAGCAGTACTTC	CASSGKYEQYF
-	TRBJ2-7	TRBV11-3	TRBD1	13	TGTGCCAGCAGCTCCGACAGGGAGCACGAGCAGTACTTC	CASSSDREHEQYF
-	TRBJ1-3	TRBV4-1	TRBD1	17	TGCGCCAGCAGCCAAGATTTGACAGGGGGGGGAGGAAACACCATATATTTT	CASSQDLTGGGGNTIYF
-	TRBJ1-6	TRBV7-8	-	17	TGTGCCAGCAGCTTAGTGGGCGCCGGGCGGGACAATTCACCCCTCCACTTT	CASSLVGAGRDNSPLHF
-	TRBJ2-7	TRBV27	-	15	TGTGCCAGCAGTTTATCGAAAACAGGGTCCTACGAGCAGTACTTC	CASSLSKTGSYEQYF
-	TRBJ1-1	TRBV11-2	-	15	TGTGCCAGCAGTCCGACGGGGGGCTCGCGAACTGAAGCTTTCTTT	CASSPTGGSRTEAFF
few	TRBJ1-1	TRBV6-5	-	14	TGTGCCAGCAGCCCGAAGGACAGGAACACTGAAGCTTTCTTT	CASSPKDRNTEAFF
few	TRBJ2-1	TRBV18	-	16	TGTGCCAGCTCACCACGGGAGGCCAACTCCTACAATGAGCAGTTCTTC	CASSPREANSYNEQFF
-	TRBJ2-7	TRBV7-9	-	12	TGTGCCAGCAGCTTGGAGGGTGGAGAGCAGTACTTC	CASSLEGGEQYF
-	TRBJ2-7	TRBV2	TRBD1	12	TGTGCCAGCAGACGGACAGGGGTCGAGCAGTACTTC	CASRRTGVEQYF
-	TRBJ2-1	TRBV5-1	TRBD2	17	TGCGCCAGCAGCTTCGGACTAGCGGGAGGGAGTCTTGGTGAGCAGTTCTTC	CASSFGLAGGSLGEQFF
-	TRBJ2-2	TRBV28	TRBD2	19	TGTGCCAGCAGTTTAACCAGGGGAAGGCTAGCGGGAGGGACCGGGGAGCTGTTTTTT	CASSLTRGRLAGGTGELFF
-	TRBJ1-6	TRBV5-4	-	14	TGTGCCAGCAGCTTGCCGGGGGACGGTTCACCCCTCCACTTT	CASSLPGDGSPLHF
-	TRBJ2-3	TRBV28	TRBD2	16	TGTGCCAGCAGTTTACATACTAGCGGGACTCCAGATACGCAGTATTTT	CASSLHTSGTPDTQYF
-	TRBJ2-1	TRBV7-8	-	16	TGTGCCAGCAGCTTAGTAGGTAGCGAGATATACAATGAGCAGTTCTTC	CASSLVGSEIYNEQFF
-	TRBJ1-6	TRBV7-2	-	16	TGTGCCAGCAGCACCGACAGACTGCGGGGAAATTCACCCCTCCACTTT	CASSTDRLRGNSPLHF
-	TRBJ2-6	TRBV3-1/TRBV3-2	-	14	TGTGCCAGCAGCCAAGCATCTGGGGCCAACGTCCTGACTTTC	CASSQASGANVLTF
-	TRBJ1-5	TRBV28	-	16	TGTGCCAGCAGTCCCAGGCGTGGGGGCGGCAATCAGCCCCAGCATTTT	CASSPRRGGGNQPQHF
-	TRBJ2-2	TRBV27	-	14	TGTGCCAGCGGGTTCCTCGGGGGAGTCGGGGAGCTGTTTTTT	CASGFLGGVGELFF
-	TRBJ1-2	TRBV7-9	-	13	TGTGCCAGCAGCTTAGCTAGTAACTATGGCTACACCTTC	CASSLASNYGYTF
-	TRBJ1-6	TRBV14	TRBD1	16	TGTGCCAGCAGCCAGAGAGGGACAGGGGGCGGATCACCCCTCCACTTT	CASSQRGTGGGSPLHF
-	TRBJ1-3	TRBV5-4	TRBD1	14	TGTGCCAGCTTCGGACAGGGGGCTGGAAACACCATATATTTT	CASFGQGAGNTIYF
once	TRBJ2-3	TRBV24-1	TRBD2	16	TGTGCCACCAGTGCCGGCGGGAGAAGCCGCACAGATACGCAGTATTTT	CATSAGGRSRTDTQYF
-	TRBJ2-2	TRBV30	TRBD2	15	TGTGCCTGGTCAAGGGGGACTAGCGGGACCGGGGAGCTGTTTTTT	CAWSRGTSGTGELFF
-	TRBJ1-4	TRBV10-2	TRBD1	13	TGCGCCAGCTCGAGACAGGGGCACGAAAAACTGTTTTTT	CASSRQGHEKLFF
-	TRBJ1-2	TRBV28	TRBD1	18	TGTGCCAGCAGTGTTTTACAGGGGAAGGCAGCACCTAACTATGGCTACACCTTC	CASSVLQGKAAPNYGYTF
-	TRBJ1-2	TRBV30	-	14	TGTGCCTGGAGTGTATCTACAGGCAACTATGGCTACACCTTC	CAWSVSTGNYGYTF
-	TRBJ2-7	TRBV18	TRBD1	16	TGTGCCAGCTCACTATCGACAGGGGCGGGGAGATACGAGCAGTACTTC	CASSLSTGAGRYEQYF
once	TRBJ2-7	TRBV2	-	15	TGTGCCAGCAGTCCCCCGGGAACCCCAATCGACGAGCAGTACTTC	CASSPPGTPIDEQYF
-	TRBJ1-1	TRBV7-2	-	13	TGTGCCAGCAGCTTACAAGGGGACACTGAAGCTTTCTTT	CASSLQGDTEAFF
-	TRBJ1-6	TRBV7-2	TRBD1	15	TGTGCCAGCACCCACGACAGGGGGCGCAATTCACCCCTCCACTTT	CASTHDRGRNSPLHF